These 3 T cell receptor beta chains were sequenced from one sample in a study of Tregs in tolerant kidney transplant recipients. Data came from immunoSEQ multiplex PCR; TCRdb stores just in-frame clones and leaves some out. The sample comprises approximately 260,000 clones, roughly four fifths of which are singletons, and around 0.61% rests with the top ten. Source material: CD4+ T cells from blood. These receptors were obtained from a human donor in good health.

The gene calls are TRBV5-1 and TRBJ2-1; 8 bases are a match to TRBD2. Germline CDR1 reads SGHRS; CDR2 reads YFSETQ. With 0 bases clipped from V and 0 bases from J, the junction kept 5 bases outside the gene matches. The length of the CDR3 is 17 residues. The CDR3 DNA is TGCGCCAGCAGCTTGGACGCGCGGGGGGCCTCCTACAATGAGCAGTTCTTC. Translated, it gives CASSLDARGASYNEQFF.

Points on this clone: The conserved phenylalanine or tryptophan is not found at the CDR3 terminus, so this likely reflects a read error. The chain links TRBV2 to TRBJ2-7; tentatively, D is TRBD1 (6 bases). Germline CDR1 and CDR2: SNHLY and FYNNEI. The CDR3 is made up of 13 amino acids. With 9 bases removed from V and 5 bases from J, the gap between germline ends came to 17 bases. The CDR3 DNA sequence: TGTGCCAGAGCTTTGACAGGCGGCAACGAGCAGTACCTC. Translation: CARALTGGNEQYL.

The rearrangement uses TRBV4-2 and TRBJ2-5; D perhaps matches TRBD1 (5 bases). Germline V gene data show CDR1 as LGHNA and CDR2 as YNFKEQ. The CDR3 runs 15 residues. Trimming removed 1 base from V and 1 base from J, with 10 bases in between. The CDR3 DNA follows: TGTGCCAGCAGCCAAGCCTTGACAGCCCAAGAGACCCAGTACTTC. This translates into CASSQALTAQETQYF.